This is a list of T cell receptor beta chains from one sample in a study of tumor-infiltrating lymphocytes in glioblastoma multiforme. One entry per CDR3 protein, called by TCRdb with MiXCR from the multiplex PCR reads. The data show approximately 20,000 distinct CDR3 sequences, with about two thirds seen just once and around a sixth held by the top ten. The sample was peripheral blood. The receptors come from a male donor with glioblastoma. The CDR3 runs from the conserved cysteine through the conserved F or W. Fields, in order: J gene, D gene, clone size, V gene, CDR3 DNA, CDR3 protein. The D gene is left open where the match is weak. Not all rows give a size; the values are once, few, many and, for expanded clones, a class.

J gene: TRBJ2-5; D gene: -; clone size: -; V gene: TRBV29-1; CDR3 DNA: TGCAGCGTACAGGGTATTGGGGAGACCCAGTACTTC; CDR3 protein: CSVQGIGETQYF
J gene: TRBJ2-3; D gene: -; clone size: once; V gene: TRBV29-1; CDR3 DNA: TGCAGCGTTGAATCGCGAGCGGGCACAGATACGCAGTATTTT; CDR3 protein: CSVESRAGTDTQYF
J gene: TRBJ1-5; D gene: -; clone size: -; V gene: TRBV11-2; CDR3 DNA: TGTGCCAGCAGCTTATTTGTGGATCAGCCCCAGCATTTT; CDR3 protein: CASSLFVDQPQHF
J gene: TRBJ2-7; D gene: TRBD2; clone size: few; V gene: TRBV11-2; CDR3 DNA: TGTGCCAGCAGCTCCGGGACTAGCTCCTACGAGCAGTACTTC; CDR3 protein: CASSSGTSSYEQYF
J gene: TRBJ1-1; D gene: -; clone size: -; V gene: TRBV20-1; CDR3 DNA: TGCAGTGCTTTCCTCGAGGGTGGGAACACTGAAGCTTTCTTT; CDR3 protein: CSAFLEGGNTEAFF
J gene: TRBJ1-1; D gene: -; clone size: -; V gene: TRBV11-2; CDR3 DNA: TGTGCCAGCAGCTTACGTGGAGTTCATCGTGCTTTCTTT; CDR3 protein: CASSLRGVHRAFF
J gene: TRBJ2-5; D gene: -; clone size: -; V gene: TRBV12-3/TRBV12-4; CDR3 DNA: TGTGCCAGCAGCCTCTCTCCGGTGGAGACCCAGTACTTC; CDR3 protein: CASSLSPVETQYF
J gene: TRBJ2-1; D gene: TRBD2; clone size: few; V gene: TRBV6-5; CDR3 DNA: TGTGCCAGCAGTCCTCTAGCGGGTCATTACAATGAGCAGTTCTTC; CDR3 protein: CASSPLAGHYNEQFF
J gene: TRBJ2-2; D gene: -; clone size: -; V gene: TRBV7-9; CDR3 DNA: TGTGCCAGCAGCGTTGAAATCGGGGAGCTGTTTTTT; CDR3 protein: CASSVEIGELFF
J gene: TRBJ2-3; D gene: -; clone size: -; V gene: TRBV11-2; CDR3 DNA: TGCGCCAACAGCTTGGATAGGGGGAATGAGCAGCTCTTC; CDR3 protein: CANSLDRGNEQLF
J gene: TRBJ2-1; D gene: -; clone size: -; V gene: TRBV29-1; CDR3 DNA: TGCAGCGTTTGGTGGGCCAATGTGCAGTTCTTC; CDR3 protein: CSVWWANVQFF
J gene: TRBJ2-3; D gene: -; clone size: -; V gene: TRBV11-2; CDR3 DNA: TGTGCCAGCGGCGTTAGAGGGAGCCTCCCAGATACGCGGTATTTT; CDR3 protein: CASGVRGSLPDTRYF
J gene: TRBJ1-1; D gene: TRBD1; clone size: -; V gene: TRBV20-1; CDR3 DNA: TGCAGTGCTAGCCGGGACAGTACTTTACTCTCGAGGACTGAAGCTTTCTTT; CDR3 protein: CSASRDSTLLSRTEAFF
J gene: TRBJ1-1; D gene: TRBD1; clone size: few; V gene: TRBV29-1; CDR3 DNA: TGCAGCGTTCGAAGGCAGGGGGATACGAACACTGAAGCTTTCTTT; CDR3 protein: CSVRRQGDTNTEAFF
J gene: TRBJ2-3; D gene: TRBD2; clone size: -; V gene: TRBV6-1; CDR3 DNA: TGTGCCACGGAGGGACTAGCTGGGCAAACAGATACGCAGTATTTT; CDR3 protein: CATEGLAGQTDTQYF
J gene: TRBJ1-1; D gene: -; clone size: once; V gene: TRBV29-1; CDR3 DNA: TGCAGCGTTGATGGTCCAGAGAACACTGAAGCCTTCTTT; CDR3 protein: CSVDGPENTEAFF
J gene: TRBJ2-2; D gene: -; clone size: -; V gene: TRBV29-1; CDR3 DNA: TGCAGCGTTGCCGGAGGCGGGGAGCTGTCTTTT; CDR3 protein: CSVAGGGELSF
J gene: TRBJ1-1; D gene: -; clone size: -; V gene: TRBV20-1; CDR3 DNA: TGCAGTGCTAGAGGGACGGCGGACACTGAAGCTTTCTTT; CDR3 protein: CSARGTADTEAFF
J gene: TRBJ2-7; D gene: TRBD2; clone size: -; V gene: TRBV20-1; CDR3 DNA: TGCAGTGCTAGACTAGCCGGGACTAGCGGAGGGAAGCAGTACTTC; CDR3 protein: CSARLAGTSGGKQYF
J gene: TRBJ2-2; D gene: -; clone size: -; V gene: TRBV11-2; CDR3 DNA: TGTGCCAGCAGCTTAGACCTTACGAACACCGGGGAGCTGTTTTTT; CDR3 protein: CASSLDLTNTGELFF
J gene: TRBJ1-2; D gene: TRBD1; clone size: -; V gene: TRBV11-3; CDR3 DNA: TGTGCCAGCAGCTCCTCCCCGGACAGGCATGGCTACATCTTC; CDR3 protein: CASSSSPDRHGYIF
J gene: TRBJ2-7; D gene: TRBD1; clone size: -; V gene: TRBV11-2; CDR3 DNA: TGTGCCAGCAGTTGTTTTCCGGGACAGGGGACCCTCGAGCAGTACTTC; CDR3 protein: CASSCFPGQGTLEQYF
J gene: TRBJ2-5; D gene: TRBD1; clone size: -; V gene: TRBV11-3; CDR3 DNA: TGTGACAGCAGCTTAGGACAGGGGGGGCGAGAGACCCATTACTTC; CDR3 protein: CDSSLGQGGRETHYF
J gene: TRBJ2-1; D gene: TRBD1; clone size: -; V gene: TRBV11-2; CDR3 DNA: TGTGCCAGCAGCTTATTGACAGGGGTCTACAATGAGCAGTTCTTC; CDR3 protein: CASSLLTGVYNEQFF
J gene: TRBJ1-1; D gene: TRBD1; clone size: -; V gene: TRBV20-1; CDR3 DNA: TGCAGTGCTTCAGGGGGCAGGACTGAAGCTTTCTTT; CDR3 protein: CSASGGRTEAFF
J gene: TRBJ1-1; D gene: -; clone size: -; V gene: TRBV30; CDR3 DNA: TGTGCCTGGAGTGATTGGGACACTGAAGCTTTCTTT; CDR3 protein: CAWSDWDTEAFF
J gene: TRBJ2-5; D gene: -; clone size: -; V gene: TRBV20-1; CDR3 DNA: TGCAGTGCTCCAAAGGGGATTGGGGAGACCCAGTACTTC; CDR3 protein: CSAPKGIGETQYF
J gene: TRBJ2-7; D gene: TRBD1; clone size: -; V gene: TRBV7-6; CDR3 DNA: TGTGCCAGCAGCCCAGGGGGTGAGCAGTACTTC; CDR3 protein: CASSPGGEQYF
J gene: TRBJ1-4; D gene: -; clone size: -; V gene: TRBV29-1; CDR3 DNA: TGCAGCGTTGGAGGGCAGAATGAAAAACTGTTTTTT; CDR3 protein: CSVGGQNEKLFF
J gene: TRBJ2-7; D gene: TRBD2; clone size: -; V gene: TRBV29-1; CDR3 DNA: TGCAGCGCTGACCTAGCGGGAGGGACATACGAGCAGTACTTC; CDR3 protein: CSADLAGGTYEQYF
J gene: TRBJ1-5; D gene: TRBD1; clone size: many; V gene: TRBV12-3/TRBV12-4; CDR3 DNA: TGTGCCAGCAGTGATGCCCAGGGGGTTCAGCCCCAGCATTTT; CDR3 protein: CASSDAQGVQPQHF
J gene: TRBJ2-3; D gene: TRBD2; clone size: -; V gene: TRBV4-1; CDR3 DNA: TGCGCCAGCACCGAAACTCCTAGCGGGGGACCTTATAGCACAGATACGCAGTATTTT; CDR3 protein: CASTETPSGGPYSTDTQYF
J gene: TRBJ1-2; D gene: -; clone size: few; V gene: TRBV20-1; CDR3 DNA: TGCAGTGCTAGGTTGGGGGTTCCAAGCTATGGCTACACCTTC; CDR3 protein: CSARLGVPSYGYTF
J gene: TRBJ2-4; D gene: -; clone size: -; V gene: TRBV7-9; CDR3 DNA: TGTGCCAGCAGCTTAGAGGCAGGACTAGCCAAAAACATTCAGTACTTC; CDR3 protein: CASSLEAGLAKNIQYF
J gene: TRBJ2-1; D gene: -; clone size: -; V gene: TRBV10-3; CDR3 DNA: TGTGCCGTCAGTGAGGTCATTGACAATGAGCAGTTCTTC; CDR3 protein: CAVSEVIDNEQFF
J gene: TRBJ1-5; D gene: -; clone size: -; V gene: TRBV4-1; CDR3 DNA: TGCGCCAGCAGCCAAGCCGGAGTTTACCAGCCCCAGCATTTT; CDR3 protein: CASSQAGVYQPQHF
J gene: TRBJ2-2; D gene: TRBD1; clone size: -; V gene: TRBV23-1; CDR3 DNA: TGCGCCAGCAGTCAGCCCAACCACAGGGGACGTACGGTTCTTGTCGGGGAGCTGTTTTTT; CDR3 protein: CASSQPNHRGRTVLVGELFF
J gene: TRBJ2-5; D gene: TRBD1; clone size: -; V gene: TRBV29-1; CDR3 DNA: TGCAGCGTTGTAAAGGGACAGTGGGGAGAGACCCAGTACTTC; CDR3 protein: CSVVKGQWGETQYF
J gene: TRBJ1-1; D gene: -; clone size: many; V gene: TRBV5-6; CDR3 DNA: TGTGCCAGCATCTCAACACGGGCAGGGCTGAACACTGAAGCTTTCTTT; CDR3 protein: CASISTRAGLNTEAFF
J gene: TRBJ2-3; D gene: -; clone size: -; V gene: TRBV11-2; CDR3 DNA: TGTGCCAGCAGCTTAGTGGGCGGCCCAGATACGCAGTATTTT; CDR3 protein: CASSLVGGPDTQYF
J gene: TRBJ2-6; D gene: -; clone size: -; V gene: TRBV29-1; CDR3 DNA: TGCAGCGTTGAAGGTCAGGGAATCTCTGGGGCCAACGTCCTGACTTTC; CDR3 protein: CSVEGQGISGANVLTF
J gene: TRBJ2-1; D gene: TRBD1; clone size: few; V gene: TRBV4-1; CDR3 DNA: TGCGCCAGCAGCCAAGAGGGACAGGGCCCAAGCTCCTACAATGAGCAGTTCTTC; CDR3 protein: CASSQEGQGPSSYNEQFF
J gene: TRBJ2-7; D gene: TRBD2; clone size: many; V gene: TRBV5-1; CDR3 DNA: TGCGCCAGCAGCTTGGACGCTAGCGGGCCCTACGAGCAGTACTTC; CDR3 protein: CASSLDASGPYEQYF
J gene: TRBJ1-3; D gene: -; clone size: many; V gene: TRBV7-9; CDR3 DNA: TGTGCCAGCAGCTTAAGGGGCAGCTCTGGAAACACCATATATTTT; CDR3 protein: CASSLRGSSGNTIYF
J gene: TRBJ2-7; D gene: -; clone size: -; V gene: TRBV29-1; CDR3 DNA: TGCTGCGTTGATAGGGGCACCGGGGGAAGCGAGCAGTACTTC; CDR3 protein: CCVDRGTGGSEQYF
J gene: TRBJ2-7; D gene: -; clone size: -; V gene: TRBV6-2/TRBV6-3; CDR3 DNA: TGTGCCAGCAGTTACTCGAACGAGCAGTACTTC; CDR3 protein: CASSYSNEQYF
J gene: TRBJ1-1; D gene: -; clone size: many; V gene: TRBV6-1; CDR3 DNA: TGTGCCAGTAGAGGGGTTTCGAGGACTGAAGCTTTCTTT; CDR3 protein: CASRGVSRTEAFF
J gene: TRBJ2-7; D gene: TRBD1; clone size: -; V gene: TRBV29-1; CDR3 DNA: TGCATCGTTACCGGGACAGTGAATTACGAGCAGTACTTC; CDR3 protein: CIVTGTVNYEQYF
J gene: TRBJ1-3; D gene: -; clone size: few; V gene: TRBV18; CDR3 DNA: TGTGCCAGCTCACCACCGCTAGGCAACTCTGGAAACACCATATATTTT; CDR3 protein: CASSPPLGNSGNTIYF
J gene: TRBJ2-1; D gene: TRBD2; clone size: -; V gene: TRBV20-1; CDR3 DNA: TGCAGTGCCCTGGGGACTAGCGGGAGGAAATACAATGAGCAGTTCTTC; CDR3 protein: CSALGTSGRKYNEQFF
J gene: TRBJ2-7; D gene: TRBD1; clone size: once; V gene: TRBV11-1; CDR3 DNA: TGTGCCAGCAGGCGGACAGGGGGTGATGAGGAGTACTTC; CDR3 protein: CASRRTGGDEEYF
J gene: TRBJ2-1; D gene: TRBD2; clone size: -; V gene: TRBV6-6; CDR3 DNA: TGTGCCAGCAGCCCGACCGGGACTAGAAACAATGAGCAGTTCTTC; CDR3 protein: CASSPTGTRNNEQFF
J gene: TRBJ2-1; D gene: -; clone size: -; V gene: TRBV7-9; CDR3 DNA: TGTCCCAGCAGCGCCATTACTATCGAGCAGTTCTTC; CDR3 protein: CPSSAITIEQFF